This T cell receptor (beta chain) was identified during a study of Graves' ophthalmopathy and Graves' hyperthyroidism. This clonotype appeared a few times. The antigen remains unidentified. This CDR3 contains 13 residues. V was cut by 5 bases and J by 8 bases, with 15 bases left in between. The V gene's germline CDR1 is SGHVS and CDR2 FQNEAQ. For repertoire sequencing, the TCR beta CDR3 regions were amplified from RNA transcripts. Second-round multiplex PCR came after first-round RT-PCR with HTBI primers. Each CDR3 protein is one row after TCRdb ran MiXCR on the multiplex PCR reads. The table has 200,000 to 250,000 distinct CDR3 sequences, about 46% seen once. Study-wide results and caveats: Ophthalmopathy was separated from stable hyperthyroidism by a 13-signature model with over 85% sensitivity and over 70% specificity.

The rearrangement uses TRBV7-8 and TRBJ1-2, with D tentatively TRBD1 (6 bases). Specimen: peripheral blood. The sequence came from an adult man with Graves' ophthalmopathy. In DNA, the CDR3 is TGTGCCAGCAGCGTCACAGGGATGGAGGGCTACACCTTC. Translating gives CASSVTGMEGYTF.